The next 30 T cell receptor beta chains were all read from a single sample in a study of T cells in Graves' hyperthyroidism and ophthalmopathy. TCR beta CDR3 region amplification was performed from RNA transcripts. With the HTBI primer set, the TCR CDR3 went through a first round of RT-PCR. TCRdb recomputed calls from the multiplex PCR reads with MiXCR, one row per CDR3 protein. The sample includes hundreds of thousands of distinct CDR3 sequences, around 14% of them seen just once. Source material: blood. Receptor source: a woman between 18 and 30 years old with Graves' hyperthyroidism.

This clonotype was detected ten times or more. V gene TRBV20-1 combines with J gene TRBJ1-5; perhaps TRBD1 as D (5 bases). The germline gives CDR1 DFQATT, CDR2 SNEGSKA (reference sequence). Between the trimmed V and J ends, which lost 6 bases and 2 bases, there was a span of 14 bases. The CDR3 contains 14 residues. The CDR3 protein is CSAPTVRGNQPQHF. The CDR3 DNA sequence: TGCAGTGCCCCGACAGTGAGGGGCAATCAGCCCCAGCATTTT.

There are a few counts of this clonotype. V gene TRBV6-1 combines with J gene TRBJ1-1; D remains ambiguous. V lost 5 bases to trimming and J lost 0 bases, with 16 bases between them. The CDR3 has 16 amino acids. Germline V gene sequence: CDR1 MNHNS, CDR2 SASEGT. DNA of the CDR3: TGTGCCAGCAGTCAACAGAGTAGTCCGATGAACACTGAAGCTTTCTTT. Encoded protein: CASSQQSSPMNTEAFF.

Only a few counts were recorded for this clonotype. V gene TRBV18 combines with J gene TRBJ2-1, with D possibly being TRBD1 or TRBD2 (5 bases each). Germline V gives CDR1 KGHSH, CDR2 LQKENI. V was shortened by 6 bases and J by 0 bases, with 12 bases between the two germline ends. This CDR3 has 15 amino acids. CDR3 in DNA: TGTGCCAGCTCCCCGGGGCTGAACTCCTACAATGAGCAGTTCTTC. Translated: CASSPGLNSYNEQFF.

Details on this clonotype: One base away lies a much larger clone, so this may be a sequencing read error. The chain has TRBV20-1 and TRBJ2-7; D possibly matches TRBD1 or TRBD2 (5 bases each). The CDR3 length is 13 residues. Germline V gives CDR1 DFQATT, CDR2 SNEGSKA (reference sequence). The chain's CDR3 is CSALGDDSYKQYF. The CDR3 bases are TGCAGTGCCCTGGGGGATGACTCCTACAAGCAGTACTTC.

This chain uses TRBV7-9 with TRBJ2-7; D ambiguous. Per germline, CDR1 SEHNR and CDR2 FQNEAQ (reference sequence). V was cut by 1 base and J by 2 bases, with 12 bases left in between. The CDR3 has 15 residues. CDR3 nucleotide sequence: TGTGCCAGCAGCTTAGTAAGCAGTCCTGCCTACGAGCAGTACTTC. It specifies CASSLVSSPAYEQYF. The full variable domain, its missing parts supplied by reference TRBV7-9 and TRBJ2-7, is DTGVSQNPRHKITKRGQNVTFRCDPISEHNRLYWYRQTLGQGPEFLTYFQNEAQLEKSRLLSDRFSAERPKGSFSTLEIQRTEQGDSAMYLCASSLVSSPAYEQYFGPGTRLTVT.

The J gene is TRBJ2-4, the V gene TRBV4-3; D may be TRBD1 or TRBD2 (5 bases each). This CDR3 has 16 amino acids. Germline V lookup: CDR1 LGHNA, CDR2 YSLEER. With 6 bases removed from V and 1 base from J, the gap between germline ends came to 16 bases. CDR3 DNA sequence: TGCGCCAGCAGTCAACGCGAGGGGATTGCCAAAAACATTCAGTACTTC. Residues: CASSQREGIAKNIQYF.

In this sample, this clonotype turned up a few times. This sequence joins TRBV5-1 and TRBJ1-2, with 9 positions matching TRBD1. V was clipped by 6 bases and J by 8 bases; unmatched bases: 11. The CDR3 is made up of 14 amino acids. The germline CDR1 and CDR2 sequences are SGHRS and YFSETQ. The CDR3 DNA reads TGCGCCAGCAAAGCGACAGGGGGTTCGTCGGGCTACACCTTC. This sequence encodes CASKATGGSSGYTF.

The gene calls are TRBV11-2 and TRBJ1-6; no firm D call. Per germline, CDR1 SGHAT and CDR2 FQNNGV. The CDR3 runs 17 residues. V lost 6 bases and J 0 bases, leaving 15 bases between the germline ends. For the CDR3, the DNA is TGTGCCAGCAGTTCACCTTCAGGCAGCTCCTATAATTCACCCCTCCACTTT. The encoded protein is CASSSPSGSSYNSPLHF.

The CDR3 loop is CASGPTQETQYF. The CDR3 DNA reads TGTGCCAGCGGACCGACACAAGAGACCCAGTACTTC. The chain combines TRBV19 with TRBJ2-5; D gene uncertain. V lost 9 bases and J 2 bases, leaving 10 bases between the germline ends. The CDR3 runs 12 residues. Germline V gene lookup returns CDR1 LNHDA and CDR2 SQIVND (reference sequence).

This clonotype occurred a few times. The chain links TRBV20-1 to TRBJ1-6, with TRBD1 matching over 7 bases. Germline V lookup: CDR1 DFQATT, CDR2 SNEGSKA (reference sequence). V lost 3 bases, J lost 7 bases, and 9 bases stayed unmatched. This CDR3 region has 15 residues. The CDR3 coding sequence is TGCAGTGCTAGGTCCGACAGGGTGGAAAATTCACCCCTCCACTTT. Translated: CSARSDRVENSPLHF.

This clonotype was seen repeatedly, ten times or more. The chain joins TRBV10-3 to TRBJ1-1, with TRBD1 identical over 9 bases. The CDR3 spans 14 residues. The ends lost 6 bases at V and 1 base at J; junction bases unmatched: 3. The germline V gene has CDR1 ENHRY and CDR2 SYGVKD. The CDR3 protein is CAIRGDRANTEAFF. The CDR3 nucleotides are TGTGCCATCAGAGGGGACAGGGCGAACACTGAAGCTTTCTTT.

The table lists this clonotype with a few counts. The rearrangement links TRBV7-2 to TRBJ2-2; 12 bases map to TRBD2. V was pared by 5 bases and J by 4 bases, with 5 bases of the junction left unmatched. The germline V gene has CDR1 SGHTA and CDR2 FQGNSA. The CDR3 length is 16 residues. The CDR3 coding sequence is TGTGCCAGCAGCGGACGACTAGCGGGGGTCACCGGGGAGCTGTTTTTT. It encodes CASSGRLAGVTGELFF. The entire variable domain, with the rest obtained from reference TRBV7-2 and TRBJ2-2, is as follows: GAGVSQSPSNKVTEKGKDVELRCDPISGHTALYWYRQSLGQGLEFLIYFQGNSAPDKSGLPSDRFSAERTGGSVSTLTIQRTQQEDSAVYLCASSGRLAGVTGELFFGEGSRLTVL.

There are many counts of this clonotype. The V and J genes are TRBV12-3 or TRBV12-4 and TRBJ1-6; weak D call: TRBD1 (6 bases). V gave up 3 bases and J gave up 7 bases, with 10 bases separating them. This CDR3 has 14 amino acids. CDR3 protein: CASSLGTPNSPLHF. The CDR3 bases are TGTGCCAGCAGTTTGGGGACACCCAATTCACCCCTCCACTTT.

This clonotype has at least ten counts. This chain connects TRBV7-9 to TRBJ2-1; 8 bases are a match to TRBD1. This CDR3 comprises 17 residues. V was pared by 3 bases and J by 7 bases, with 14 bases of the junction left unmatched. Germline V gives CDR1 SEHNR, CDR2 FQNEAQ (reference sequence). The CDR3 sequence: CASSFKALTGAENEQFF. The CDR3 DNA is TGTGCCAGCAGCTTTAAGGCCTTGACAGGGGCTGAAAATGAGCAGTTCTTC.

This clonotype showed up many times. The CDR3 loop reads CASSYLTPPGEQFF. The CDR3 DNA is TGTGCCAGCAGTTACTTGACCCCGCCGGGCGAGCAGTTCTTC. The chain carries TRBV6-5 and TRBJ2-1; no clear D gene. Trimming took off 1 base at V and 10 bases at J, with 14 bases between the two ends. This CDR3 comprises 14 residues. The germline gives CDR1 MNHEY, CDR2 SVGAGI.

This chain joins TRBV11-1 and TRBJ2-7; TRBD1 might be the D (6 bases). Germline V gives CDR1 SGHAT, CDR2 FQDESV (reference sequence). Trimming removed 6 bases at V and 3 bases at J, with 21 bases between. This CDR3 spans 16 amino acids. DNA of the CDR3: TGTGCCAGCAGAGATAGCAGGGACACCGGGGACTACGAGCAGTACTTC. Protein sequence: CASRDSRDTGDYEQYF.

CDR3 protein: CASSGQGKGEKLFF. CDR3 in DNA: TGTGCCAGCAGTGGACAGGGGAAGGGTGAAAAACTGTTTTTT. This sequence joins TRBV7-9 and TRBJ1-4, with 9 bases aligning to TRBD1. The CDR3 is 14 amino acids. J gave up 7 bases and V 6 bases, and 6 bases lay outside the gene matches. Germline values: CDR1 SEHNR, CDR2 FQNEAQ (reference sequence).

The rearrangement joins TRBV13 to TRBJ2-5; 8 bases agree with TRBD1. Germline lookup yields CDR1 PRHDT and CDR2 FYEKMQ (reference sequence). Trimming took 5 bases from V and 2 from J; bases not matched to a gene: 7. The CDR3 is 15 amino acids. CDR3 sequence reads: CASSERQGIQETQYF. CDR3 sequence (DNA): TGTGCCAGCAGCGAACGACAGGGGATACAAGAGACCCAGTACTTC.

At least ten counts were recorded for this clonotype. V usage is TRBV10-3 and J usage is TRBJ2-7; maybe TRBD1 (6 bases). There are 12 residues in the CDR3. V dropped 10 bases and J dropped 5 bases, with 15 bases sitting between them. Germline V gene lookup returns CDR1 ENHRY and CDR2 SYGVKD. The CDR3: CATTENRDEQYF. In DNA form, the CDR3 reads TGTGCCACAACGGAGAACAGGGACGAGCAGTACTTC.

This clonotype was recorded at least ten times. The chain links TRBV7-2 to TRBJ2-1; D is undetermined. V lost 5 bases to trimming and J lost 4 bases, with 9 bases between them. In germline, CDR1 is SGHTA, CDR2 FQGNSA. There are 13 residues in the CDR3. The CDR3 nucleotides are TGTGCCAGCAGCCCCGTTCAGTACAATGAGCAGTTCTTC. Amino acids: CASSPVQYNEQFF.

Many counts were recorded for this clonotype. V usage is TRBV6-1 and J usage is TRBJ1-5; D not certain. In germline, CDR1 is MNHNS, CDR2 SASEGT. V was clipped by 6 bases and J by 3 bases, with 15 bases between them. CDR3 length: 15 amino acids. The CDR3 DNA is TGTGCCAGCAGGGAGGGAAGTTCGTACAATCAGCCCCAGCATTTT. Its protein is CASREGSSYNQPQHF.

This clonotype came up many times. This chain links TRBV12-3 or TRBV12-4 with TRBJ2-3; 9 bases map to TRBD2. The CDR3 extends over 17 amino acids. J was trimmed by 5 bases and V by 5 bases; bases with no gene match: 14. The CDR3: CASSRGRGGSGRDTQYF. The CDR3 DNA reads as TGTGCCAGCAGTCGGGGGCGGGGGGGCAGCGGGAGAGATACGCAGTATTTT.

V gene TRBV15 combines with J gene TRBJ2-3, with 7 bases lining up with TRBD1. The CDR3 length is 15 residues. Trimming at V came to 0 bases and at J to 5 bases, leaving 5 bases not matched to a gene. Germline V gene lookup returns CDR1 LNHNV and CDR2 YYDKDF (reference sequence). The CDR3: CATSRDLTGEDTQYF. The CDR3 nucleotides are TGTGCCACCAGCAGAGATCTTACAGGGGAAGATACGCAGTATTTT.

The chain couples TRBV5-5 to TRBJ1-4; 8 nucleotides agree with TRBD1. CDR1 and CDR2 from the germline V gene are SGHKS and YYEKEE (reference sequence). CDR3 length: 15 amino acids. V shed 4 bases and J 7 bases; nucleotides not matched to a gene: 9. The CDR3 DNA reads TGTGCCAGCAGCCCCCTCGGGACAGGCCCTGAAAAACTGTTTTTT. It is translated as CASSPLGTGPEKLFF.

The genes are TRBV28 and TRBJ1-5; D uncertain. The CDR3 extends over 16 amino acids. CDR1 is MDHEN, CDR2 SYDVKM, per germline. Trimming pared 2 bases from V and 0 bases from J, leaving 11 bases between. As DNA, the CDR3 is TGTGCCAGCAGTTTACCTCGGACGGGTAGCAATCAGCCCCAGCATTTT. It yields the protein CASSLPRTGSNQPQHF.

This clonotype came up many times. The CDR3 sequence: CASSQDWTTYEQYF. The CDR3 DNA follows: TGTGCCAGCAGCCAAGACTGGACTACCTACGAGCAGTACTTC. V is TRBV3-1 and J is TRBJ2-7; TRBD2 is a possible D gene (6 bases). CDR3 length: 14 residues. CDR1 and CDR2 (germline): LGHDT, YNNKEL (reference sequence). The V end lost 0 bases, the J end lost 2 bases, and 8 bases lay between the germline ends.

This clonotype was found many times. The chain links TRBV18 to TRBJ1-1; weak D call: TRBD1 (6 bases). The V gene's germline CDR1 is KGHSH and CDR2 LQKENI. The V and J ends lost 2 bases and 5 bases respectively, with 12 bases between them. The CDR3 spans 14 residues. CDR3 nucleotides: TGTGCCAGCTCACCAGGGGGCGGGACGACTGAAGCTTTCTTT. Protein: CASSPGGGTTEAFF.

This chain connects TRBV7-9 to TRBJ1-2; D is unclear. The CDR3 sequence is 13 residues long. Between the trimmed V and J ends, which lost 1 base and 6 bases, there was a span of 9 bases. CDR1 SEHNR and CDR2 FQNEAQ come from the germline V gene (reference sequence). The CDR3 nucleotides read TGTGCCAGCAGCTTAGTTCCAGCTGATGGCTACACCTTC. It yields the protein CASSLVPADGYTF.

This clonotype was counted a few times. Here the CDR3 reads CSARYISGGAGDTQYF. In nucleotides, the CDR3 is TGCAGTGCTCGTTACATCAGCGGGGGGGCGGGAGATACGCAGTATTTT. The rearrangement joins TRBV20-1 to TRBJ2-3; TRBD2 aligns across 10 bases. The junction had 13 bases not matched to a gene; V was cut back by 5 bases and J by 5 bases. Germline CDR1 DFQATT, CDR2 SNEGSKA (reference sequence). The CDR3 has 16 amino acids.

This clonotype was found a few times. The chain links TRBV10-1 to TRBJ2-7; 10 bases are shared with TRBD1. V gave up 1 base and J gave up 4 bases; unmatched junction bases: 4. Per germline, CDR1 WNHNN and CDR2 SYGVQD (reference sequence). The CDR3 has 15 amino acids. Here the CDR3 reads CASSEFGTGAYEQYF. CDR3 bases: TGCGCCAGCAGTGAGTTCGGGACAGGGGCATACGAGCAGTACTTC.